One T cell receptor beta chain is described in this entry. The source of the sample is a study of blood T cell repertoires in COVID-19. Sequencing used immunoSEQ multiplex PCR; TCRdb keeps in-frame clones, though not all of them. This sample has approximately 74,000 clones, with approximately 84% found just once. The CDR3 loop spans 13 amino acids. The germline V and J ends were trimmed by 3 bases and 2 bases, with 8 bases remaining between them. Germline values: CDR1 KGHSH, CDR2 LQKENI. The sequence came from a man aged 65 to 79 with acute or convalescent COVID-19. Sequenced: peripheral blood. V is TRBV18 and J is TRBJ2-7; D is undetermined. CDR3 sequence (DNA): TGTGCCAGCTCACCTACTATAGCCTACGAGCAGTACTTC. Amino acid sequence: CASSPTIAYEQYF.